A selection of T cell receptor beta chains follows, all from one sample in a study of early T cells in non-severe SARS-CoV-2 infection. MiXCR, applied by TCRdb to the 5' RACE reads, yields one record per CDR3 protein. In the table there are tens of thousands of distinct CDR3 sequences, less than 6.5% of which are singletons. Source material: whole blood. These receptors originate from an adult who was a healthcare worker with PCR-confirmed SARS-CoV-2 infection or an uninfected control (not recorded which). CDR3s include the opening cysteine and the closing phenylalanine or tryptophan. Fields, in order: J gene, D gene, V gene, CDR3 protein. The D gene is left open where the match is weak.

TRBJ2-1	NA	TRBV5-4	CASSSVGTFSYNEQFF
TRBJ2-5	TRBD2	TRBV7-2	CASSFPAGGETQYF
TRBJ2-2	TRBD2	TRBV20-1	CSARVLAGGSGELFF
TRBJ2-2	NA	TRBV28	CASIGGGANTGELFF
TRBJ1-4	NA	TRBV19	CASTEGSAANEKLFF
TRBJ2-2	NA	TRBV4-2	CASSLNTAGNTGELFF
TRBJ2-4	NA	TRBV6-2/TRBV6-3	CASGSPEGVKNIQYF
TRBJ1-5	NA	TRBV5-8	CASSSPHEPNQPQHF
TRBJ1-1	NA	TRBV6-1	CASSERGAGTEAFF
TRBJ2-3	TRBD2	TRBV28	CASSPLAGGLDTQYF
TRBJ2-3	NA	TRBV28	CASSLPPTGFTDTQYF
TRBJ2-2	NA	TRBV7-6	CASSFPPGQPNTGELFF
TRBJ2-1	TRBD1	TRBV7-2	CASSPDRVNEQFF
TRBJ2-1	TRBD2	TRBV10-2	CASSEWQRELYEQFF
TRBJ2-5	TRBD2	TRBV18	CASSPPGLGIKTQYF
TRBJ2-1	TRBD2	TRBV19	CASSMDSGNSYNEQFF
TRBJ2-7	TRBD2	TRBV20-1	CSAFGLAGDEQYF
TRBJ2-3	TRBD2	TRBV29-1	CSVEPAGGTDTQYF
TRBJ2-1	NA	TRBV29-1	CSASQGSPNNEQFF
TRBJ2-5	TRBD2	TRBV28	CASSPLGEGETQYF
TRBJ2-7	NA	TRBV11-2	CASSLLPGNYEQYF
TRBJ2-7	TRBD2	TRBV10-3	CAISGLAATPEQYF
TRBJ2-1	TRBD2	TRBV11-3	CASSLTSGNLYEQFF
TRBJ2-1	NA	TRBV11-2	CASSLGQGSSNEQFF
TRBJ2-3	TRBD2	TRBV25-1	CASSEGSGRMADTQYF